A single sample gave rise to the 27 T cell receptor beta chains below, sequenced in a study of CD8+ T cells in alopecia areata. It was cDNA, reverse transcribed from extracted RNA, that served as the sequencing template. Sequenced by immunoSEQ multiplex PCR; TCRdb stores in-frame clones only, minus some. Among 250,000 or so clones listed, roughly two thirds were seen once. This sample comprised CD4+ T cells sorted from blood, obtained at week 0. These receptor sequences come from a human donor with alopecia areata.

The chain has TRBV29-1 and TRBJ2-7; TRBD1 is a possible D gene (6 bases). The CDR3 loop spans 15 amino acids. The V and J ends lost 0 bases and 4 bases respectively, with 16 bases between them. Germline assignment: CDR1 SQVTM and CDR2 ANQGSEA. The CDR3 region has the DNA TGCAGCGTTGAAGATCAGTGGGGGCAGGGGTACGAGCAGTACTTC. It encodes CSVEDQWGQGYEQYF.

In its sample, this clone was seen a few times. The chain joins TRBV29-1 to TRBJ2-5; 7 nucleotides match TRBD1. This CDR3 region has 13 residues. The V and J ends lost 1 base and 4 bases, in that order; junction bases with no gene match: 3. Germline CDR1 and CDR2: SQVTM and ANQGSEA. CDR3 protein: CSVEAYRGETQYF. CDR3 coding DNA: TGCAGCGTTGAAGCGTACAGGGGAGAGACCCAGTACTTC. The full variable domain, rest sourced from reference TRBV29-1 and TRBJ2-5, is SAVISQKPSRDICQRGTSLTIQCQVDSQVTMMFWYRQQPGQSLTLIATANQGSEATYESGFVIDKFPISRPNLTFSTLTVSNMSPEDSSIYLCSVEAYRGETQYFGPGTRLLVL.

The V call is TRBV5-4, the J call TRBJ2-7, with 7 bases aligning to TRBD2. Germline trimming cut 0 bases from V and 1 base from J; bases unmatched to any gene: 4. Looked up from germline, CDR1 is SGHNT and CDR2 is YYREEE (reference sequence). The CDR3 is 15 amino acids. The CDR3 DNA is TGTGCCAGCAGCTTGGTGGGGCGGGGGTCCTACGAGCAGTACTTC. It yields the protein CASSLVGRGSYEQYF.

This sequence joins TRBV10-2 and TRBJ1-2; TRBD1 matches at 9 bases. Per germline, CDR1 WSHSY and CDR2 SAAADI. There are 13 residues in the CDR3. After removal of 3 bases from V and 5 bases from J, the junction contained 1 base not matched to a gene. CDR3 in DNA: TGCGCCAGCAGTGAAGGACAGGGGTATGGCTACACCTTC. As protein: CASSEGQGYGYTF.

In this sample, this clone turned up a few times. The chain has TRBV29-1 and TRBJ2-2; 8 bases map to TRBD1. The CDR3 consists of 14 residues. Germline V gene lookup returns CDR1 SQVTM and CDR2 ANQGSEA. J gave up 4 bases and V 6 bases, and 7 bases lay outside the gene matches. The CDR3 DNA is TGCAGCGTAGGAACAGGGGGAGGCACCGGGGAGCTGTTTTTT. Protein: CSVGTGGGTGELFF.

DNA of the CDR3: TGTGCCAGCAGCGTAGGACCGATCTACTACGAGCAGTACTTC. Its protein product is CASSVGPIYYEQYF. The chain is built from TRBV9 and TRBJ2-7; D call uncertain. V gave up 0 bases and J gave up 3 bases, with 10 bases separating them. This CDR3 is 14 amino acids long. CDR1 and CDR2 from the germline V gene are SGDLS and YYNGEE.

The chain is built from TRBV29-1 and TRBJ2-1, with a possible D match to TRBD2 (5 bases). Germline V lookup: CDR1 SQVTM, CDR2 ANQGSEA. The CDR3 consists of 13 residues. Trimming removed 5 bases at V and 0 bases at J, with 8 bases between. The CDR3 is CSVPSSSYNEQFF. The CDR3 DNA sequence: TGCAGCGTTCCTAGCAGCTCCTACAATGAGCAGTTCTTC.

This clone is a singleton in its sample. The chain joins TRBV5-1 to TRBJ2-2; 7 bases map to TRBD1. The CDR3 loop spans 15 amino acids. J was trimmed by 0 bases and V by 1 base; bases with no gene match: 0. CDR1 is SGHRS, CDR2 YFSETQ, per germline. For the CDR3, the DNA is TGCGCCAGCAGCTTGACAGGGGCGAACACCGGGGAGCTGTTTTTT. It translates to CASSLTGANTGELFF.

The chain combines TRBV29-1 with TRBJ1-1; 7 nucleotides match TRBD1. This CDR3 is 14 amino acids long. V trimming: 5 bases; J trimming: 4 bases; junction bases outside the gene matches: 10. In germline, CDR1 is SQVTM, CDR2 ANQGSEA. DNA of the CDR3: TGCAGCGTTCCCGGGACAGCAGCGGCCACTGAAGCTTTCTTT. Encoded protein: CSVPGTAAATEAFF.

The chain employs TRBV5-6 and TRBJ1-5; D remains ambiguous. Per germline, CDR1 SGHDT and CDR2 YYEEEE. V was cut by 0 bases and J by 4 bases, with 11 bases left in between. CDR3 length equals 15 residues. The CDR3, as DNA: TGTGCCAGCAGCTTGGGCACCCTGGCGAATCAGCCCCAGCATTTT. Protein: CASSLGTLANQPQHF. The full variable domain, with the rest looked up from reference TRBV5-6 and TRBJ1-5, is DAGVTQSPTHLIKTRGQQVTLRCSPKSGHDTVSWYQQALGQGPQFIFQYYEEEERQRGNFPDRFSGHQFPNYSSELNVNALLLGDSALYLCASSLGTLANQPQHFGDGTRLSIL.

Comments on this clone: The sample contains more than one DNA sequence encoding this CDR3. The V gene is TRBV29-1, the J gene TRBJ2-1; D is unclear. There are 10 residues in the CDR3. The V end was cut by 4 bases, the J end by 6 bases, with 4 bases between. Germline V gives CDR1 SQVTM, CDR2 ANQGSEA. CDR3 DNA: TGCAGCGTTGGTGGCAATGAGCAGTTCTTC. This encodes CSVGGNEQFF.

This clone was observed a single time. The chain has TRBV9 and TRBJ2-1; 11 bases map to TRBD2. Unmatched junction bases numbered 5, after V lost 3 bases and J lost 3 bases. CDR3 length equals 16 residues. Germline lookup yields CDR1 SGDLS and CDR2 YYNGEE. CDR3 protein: CASSARLAGHYNEQFF. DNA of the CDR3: TGTGCCAGCAGCGCCCGACTAGCGGGGCACTACAATGAGCAGTTCTTC.

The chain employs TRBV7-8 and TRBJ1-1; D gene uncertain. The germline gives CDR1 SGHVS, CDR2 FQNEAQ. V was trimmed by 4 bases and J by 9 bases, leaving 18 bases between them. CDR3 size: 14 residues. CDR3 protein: CASSSDLGFLKAFF. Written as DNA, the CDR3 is TGTGCCAGCAGCTCAGACTTGGGGTTCCTCAAAGCTTTCTTT.

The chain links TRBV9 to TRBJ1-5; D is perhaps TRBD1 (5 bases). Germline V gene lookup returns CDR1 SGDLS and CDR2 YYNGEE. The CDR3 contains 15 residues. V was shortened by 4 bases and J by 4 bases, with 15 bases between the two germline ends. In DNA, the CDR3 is TGTGCCAGCAGCTCCCCAGGGACCTTGAATCAGCCCCAGCATTTT. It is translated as CASSSPGTLNQPQHF.

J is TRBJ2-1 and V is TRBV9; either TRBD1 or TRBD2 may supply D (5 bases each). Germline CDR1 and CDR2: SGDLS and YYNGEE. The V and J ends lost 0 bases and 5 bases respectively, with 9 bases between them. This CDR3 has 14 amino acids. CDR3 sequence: CASSVGGSDNEQFF. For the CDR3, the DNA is TGTGCCAGCAGCGTAGGGGGGTCCGACAATGAGCAGTTCTTC.

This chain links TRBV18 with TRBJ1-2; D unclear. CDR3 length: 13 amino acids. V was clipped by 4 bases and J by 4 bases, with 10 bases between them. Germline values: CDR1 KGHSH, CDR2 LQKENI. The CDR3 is CASSRGPSYGYTF. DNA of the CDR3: TGTGCCAGCTCACGCGGACCTAGCTATGGCTACACCTTC.

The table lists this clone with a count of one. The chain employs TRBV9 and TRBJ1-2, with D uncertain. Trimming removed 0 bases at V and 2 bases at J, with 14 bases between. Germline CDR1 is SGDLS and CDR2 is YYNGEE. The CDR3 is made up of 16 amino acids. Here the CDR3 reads CASSVESSTVNYGYTF. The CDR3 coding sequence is TGTGCCAGCAGCGTAGAATCCAGTACGGTGAACTATGGCTACACCTTC.

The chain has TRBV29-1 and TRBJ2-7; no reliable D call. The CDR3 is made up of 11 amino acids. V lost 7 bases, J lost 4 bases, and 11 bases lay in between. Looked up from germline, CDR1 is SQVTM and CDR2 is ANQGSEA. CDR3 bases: TGCAGCGCCTTCCTGCATTACGAGCAGTACTTC. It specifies CSAFLHYEQYF.

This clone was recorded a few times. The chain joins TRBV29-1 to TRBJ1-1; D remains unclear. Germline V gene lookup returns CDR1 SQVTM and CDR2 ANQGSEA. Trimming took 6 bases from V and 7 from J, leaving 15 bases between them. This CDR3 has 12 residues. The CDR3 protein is CSVGQWESEAFF. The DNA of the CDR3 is TGCAGCGTGGGTCAGTGGGAGAGTGAAGCTTTCTTT.

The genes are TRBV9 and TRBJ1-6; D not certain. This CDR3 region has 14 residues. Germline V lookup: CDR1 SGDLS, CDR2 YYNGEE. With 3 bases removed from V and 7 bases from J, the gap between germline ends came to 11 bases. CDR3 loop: CASSAEAKNSPLHF. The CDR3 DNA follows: TGTGCCAGCAGCGCAGAGGCGAAGAATTCACCCCTCCACTTT.

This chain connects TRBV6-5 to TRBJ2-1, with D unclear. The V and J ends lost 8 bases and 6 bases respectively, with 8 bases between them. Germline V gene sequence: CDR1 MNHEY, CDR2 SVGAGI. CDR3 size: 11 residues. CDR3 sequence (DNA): TGTGCCAGCCTATCAGGCAATGAGCAGTTCTTC. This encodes CASLSGNEQFF.

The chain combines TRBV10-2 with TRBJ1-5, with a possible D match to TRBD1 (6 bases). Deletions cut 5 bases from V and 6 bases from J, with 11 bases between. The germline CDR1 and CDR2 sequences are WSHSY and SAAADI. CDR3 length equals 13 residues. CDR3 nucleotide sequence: TGCGCCAGCAGTACACAGGGTACTCAGCCCCAGCATTTT. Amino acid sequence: CASSTQGTQPQHF.

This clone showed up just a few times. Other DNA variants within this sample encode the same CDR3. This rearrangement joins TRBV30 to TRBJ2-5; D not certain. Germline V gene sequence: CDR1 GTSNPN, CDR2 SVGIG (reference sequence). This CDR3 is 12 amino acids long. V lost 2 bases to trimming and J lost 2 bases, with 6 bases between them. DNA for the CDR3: TGTGCCTGGAGTTCACCTCAAGAGACCCAGTACTTC. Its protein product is CAWSSPQETQYF.

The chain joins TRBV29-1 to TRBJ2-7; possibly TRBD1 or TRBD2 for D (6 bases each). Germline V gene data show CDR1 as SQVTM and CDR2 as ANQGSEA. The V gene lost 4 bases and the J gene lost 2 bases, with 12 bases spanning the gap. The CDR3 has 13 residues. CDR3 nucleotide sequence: TGCAGCGTTGGAGGGGGGCCGACCTACGAGCAGTACTTC. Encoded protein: CSVGGGPTYEQYF.

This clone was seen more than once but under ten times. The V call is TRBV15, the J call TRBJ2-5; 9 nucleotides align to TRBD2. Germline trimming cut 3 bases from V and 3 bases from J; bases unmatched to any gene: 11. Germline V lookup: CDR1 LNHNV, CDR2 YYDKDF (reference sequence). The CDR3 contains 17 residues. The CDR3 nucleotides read TGTGCCACCAGCAGGGCTGTAGCGGGGGTACCTGAAGAGACCCAGTACTTC. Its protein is CATSRAVAGVPEETQYF. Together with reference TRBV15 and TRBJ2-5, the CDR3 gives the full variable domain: DAMVIQNPRYQVTQFGKPVTLSCSQTLNHNVMYWYQQKSSQAPKLLFHYYDKDFNNEADTPDNFQSRRPNTSFCFLDIRSPGLGDTAMYLCATSRAVAGVPEETQYFGPGTRLLVL.

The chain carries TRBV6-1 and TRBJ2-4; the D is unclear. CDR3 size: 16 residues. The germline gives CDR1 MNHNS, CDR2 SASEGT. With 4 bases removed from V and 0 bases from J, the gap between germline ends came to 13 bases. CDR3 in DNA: TGTGCCAGCAGTGCGAGTTTTACTTTAGCCAAAAACATTCAGTACTTC. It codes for CASSASFTLAKNIQYF.

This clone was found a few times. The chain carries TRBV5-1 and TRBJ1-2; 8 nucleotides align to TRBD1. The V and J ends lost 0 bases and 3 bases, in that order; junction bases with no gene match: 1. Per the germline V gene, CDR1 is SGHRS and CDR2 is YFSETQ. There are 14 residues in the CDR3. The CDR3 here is CASSLEQGDYGYTF. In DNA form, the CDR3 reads TGCGCCAGCAGCTTGGAACAGGGGGACTATGGCTACACCTTC.